The rows below give T cell receptor beta chains drawn from one sample of a study of post-analysis software for immune sequencing data. TCRdb analysed the PCR reads with MiXCR anew, one entry per CDR3 protein. The sample lists hundreds of thousands of distinct CDR3 sequences; around 47% were seen once. Sequencing input: blood. These receptors were taken from a girl between 10 and 17 years old with multiple sclerosis. CDR3s include the opening cysteine and the closing phenylalanine or tryptophan. The D gene is left open where the match is weak. Clone size is stated in some rows and not others, as once, few, many or a class when expanded.

abundance	d_gene	j_gene	v_gene	len	CDR3aa	CDR3nt
.	.	TRBJ1-6	TRBV12-3/TRBV12-4	15	CASSLGTRRLGTLHF	TGTGCCAGCAGTTTAGGGACAAGGCGCCTAGGCACCCTCCACTTT
few	.	TRBJ2-1	TRBV12-3/TRBV12-4	12	CASSPDDNEQFF	TGTGCCAGCAGTCCGGACGACAATGAGCAGTTCTTC
few	TRBD1	TRBJ2-7	TRBV27	12	CASSWTGSEQYF	TGTGCCAGCAGTTGGACAGGTTCCGAGCAGTACTTC
.	.	TRBJ2-3	TRBV12-3/TRBV12-4	15	CASSHGPQRGDTQYF	TGTGCCAGCAGCCACGGACCCCAACGGGGGGATACGCAGTATTTT
.	.	TRBJ2-7	TRBV12-3/TRBV12-4	13	CASSPRAVYEQYF	TGTGCCAGCAGTCCTAGGGCGGTCTACGAGCAGTACTTC
.	TRBD1	TRBJ2-7	TRBV27	15	CASSRPGQGFYEQYF	TGTGCCAGCAGCCGCCCGGGACAGGGATTTTACGAGCAGTACTTC
.	.	TRBJ1-1	TRBV29-1	11	CSVARVFEAFF	TGCAGCGTTGCCAGGGTCTTTGAAGCTTTCTTT
few	TRBD2	TRBJ2-1	TRBV12-3/TRBV12-4	15	CASSFGGGYRFEQFF	TGTGCCAGCAGTTTTGGGGGGGGGTACCGTTTTGAGCAGTTCTTC
.	.	TRBJ1-2	TRBV6-1	14	CASTREELRGGYTF	TGTGCCAGCACCCGCGAGGAGCTCAGGGGTGGCTACACCTTC
few	TRBD1	TRBJ1-1	TRBV27	15	CASSFSDRGRTEAFF	TGTGCCAGCAGTTTTTCGGACAGGGGGCGAACTGAAGCTTTCTTT
.	TRBD1	TRBJ2-7	TRBV12-3/TRBV12-4	13	CASTWTGTYEQYF	TGTGCCAGCACCTGGACAGGAACCTACGAGCAGTACTTC
few	.	TRBJ1-5	TRBV24-1	13	CATSDLSGRPQHF	TGTGCCACCAGTGATTTGAGTGGACGGCCCCAGCATTTT
few	TRBD2	TRBJ2-1	TRBV10-3	15	CAISATSGTINEQFF	TGTGCCATCAGCGCTACTAGCGGGACAATTAATGAGCAGTTCTTC
.	.	TRBJ2-1	TRBV5-6	20	CASSLWLTGGTGDLYNEQFF	TGTGCCAGCAGCTTATGGCTGACGGGGGGAACAGGGGACTTATACAATGAGCAGTTCTTC
.	TRBD2	TRBJ2-1	TRBV2	13	CASSELAGNEQFF	TGTGCCAGCAGTGAGCTAGCGGGGAATGAGCAGTTCTTC
.	TRBD1	TRBJ1-1	TRBV7-6	16	CASSLRQGRLRTEAFF	TGTGCCAGCAGCTTACGACAGGGAAGGCTCCGCACTGAAGCTTTCTTT
.	.	TRBJ1-2	TRBV4-1	16	CASSQDVRRTNYGCTF	TGCGCCAGCAGCCAAGACGTCCGGCGGACCAACTATGGCTGCACCTTC
.	.	TRBJ2-1	TRBV29-1	13	CSVQGWGDNEQFF	TGCAGCGTTCAGGGCTGGGGGGACAATGAGCAGTTCTTC
.	TRBD2	TRBJ2-1	TRBV6-4	15	CASSDSVAGYNEQFF	TGTGCCAGCAGTGACTCAGTAGCGGGGTACAATGAGCAGTTCTTC
.	.	TRBJ1-2	TRBV4-1	14	CASSHPGKNYGYTF	TGCGCCAGCAGCCACCCGGGGAAAAACTATGGCTACACCTTC
.	.	TRBJ1-2	TRBV2	16	CASYREGYRGRYGYTF	TGTGCCAGCTATAGAGAAGGGTACAGAGGACGCTATGGCTACACCTTC
few	.	TRBJ2-7	TRBV25-1	13	CASSDSKRYEQYF	TGTGCCAGCAGTGACTCAAAGAGGTACGAGCAGTACTTC
few	TRBD1	TRBJ2-5	TRBV10-3	14	CAISDRGQTETQYF	TGTGCCATCAGTGACAGGGGGCAAACCGAGACCCAGTACTTC
.	TRBD2	TRBJ2-7	TRBV3-1	16	CASTGLAGRGSYEQYF	TGTGCCAGCACCGGACTAGCGGGGAGGGGCTCCTACGAGCAGTACTTC
few	TRBD2	TRBJ2-5	TRBV10-3	15	CATTSVSGSGETQYF	TGTGCCACAACGTCTGTTAGCGGGAGTGGAGAGACCCAGTACTTC
.	.	TRBJ2-7	TRBV5-8	17	CASSPRGTGTKFYEQYF	TGTGCCAGCAGCCCCCGAGGGACCGGGACAAAATTCTACGAGCAGTACTTC
.	.	TRBJ1-1	TRBV5-6	13	CASCWAGNTEAFF	TGTGCCAGCTGCTGGGCCGGGAACACTGAAGCTTTCTTT
once	.	TRBJ1-1	TRBV7-8	14	CASSDWASSGEAFF	TGTGCCAGCAGCGACTGGGCCTCTTCGGGTGAAGCTTTCTTT
.	.	TRBJ2-1	TRBV20-1	14	CSARRPSSYNEQFF	TGCAGTGCTAGAAGGCCTAGCTCCTACAATGAGCAGTTCTTC
few	TRBD2	TRBJ2-1	TRBV4-1	20	CASSQERLAGWSSSYNEQFF	TGCGCCAGCAGCCAAGAACGTCTAGCGGGTTGGTCGAGCTCCTACAATGAGCAGTTCTTC
once	.	TRBJ2-7	TRBV5-1	13	CASRPDTSYEQYF	TGCGCCAGCAGACCGGACACCTCCTACGAGCAGTACTTC
.	TRBD2	TRBJ2-3	TRBV7-2	16	CASSPRGTSSTDTQYF	TGTGCCAGCAGCCCAAGAGGGACTAGCTCGACAGATACGCAGTATTTT
.	.	TRBJ2-1	TRBV28	15	CASSLFGSSYNEQFF	TGTGCCAGCAGTTTATTCGGGAGCTCCTACAATGAGCAGTTCTTC
.	.	TRBJ2-7	TRBV29-1	14	CSAMTGKSSYEQYF	TGCAGCGCCATGACAGGAAAGAGCTCCTACGAGCAGTACTTC